This entry features one TCR beta chain sequence. Trimming cost V 3 bases and J 5 bases; bases outside gene matches: 11. CDR3 size: 16 residues. CDR1 is SGHTA and CDR2 is FQGNSA in the germline V gene. This sample was included in a study of blood T cell repertoires in COVID-19. Study summary: Material from acute and convalescent COVID-19 was sourced from the United States, Italy and Spain. T cells, B-cell-depleted T cells, or PBMCs provided the cDNA or gDNA that served as material.

How the authors handled the data: Amplification from reference gene primers served as the basis for estimated nucleated cell counts. The method was immunoSEQ multiplex PCR; TCRdb's version includes in-frame clones alone and lacks a portion of them. V, J and clone size were drawn from that table, and D and trimming were deduced from the DNA. The table includes 200,000 or so clones, about 84% detected once. Sequenced sample: peripheral blood. The V call is TRBV7-2, the J call TRBJ2-5; the match to TRBD2 covers 8 bases. The receptor's source is a woman aged 25 to 39 with acute or convalescent COVID-19. For the CDR3, the DNA is TGTGCCAGCAGCTTGGCCGGTAGCGGGGCGCTCGAGACCCAGTACTTC. Its protein is CASSLAGSGALETQYF.